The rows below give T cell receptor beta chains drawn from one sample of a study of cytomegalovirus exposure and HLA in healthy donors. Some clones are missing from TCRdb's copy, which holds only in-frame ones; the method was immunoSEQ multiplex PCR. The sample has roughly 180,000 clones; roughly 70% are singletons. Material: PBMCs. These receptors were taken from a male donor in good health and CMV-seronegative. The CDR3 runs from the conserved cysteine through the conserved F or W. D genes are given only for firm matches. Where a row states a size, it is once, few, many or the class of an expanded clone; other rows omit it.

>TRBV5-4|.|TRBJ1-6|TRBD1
TGTGCCAGCAGCGGTGACAGGGGTAATTCACCCCTCCACTTT
CASSGDRGNSPLHF
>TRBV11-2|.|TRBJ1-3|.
TGTGCCAGCAGCTCATCGATCACAGAGTACTCTGGAAACACCATATATTTT
CASSSSITEYSGNTIYF
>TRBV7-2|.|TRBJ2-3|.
TGTGCCAGCAGCCTAAGCACAGATACGCAGTATTTT
CASSLSTDTQYF
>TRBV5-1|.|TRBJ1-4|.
TGCGCCAGCAGCCCGGGGAGCCGCGGAGAAAAACTGTTTTTT
CASSPGSRGEKLFF
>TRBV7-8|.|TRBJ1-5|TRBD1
TGTGCCAGCACCACAGGGGGCCCAGTAAGCAATCAGCCCCAGCATTTT
CASTTGGPVSNQPQHF
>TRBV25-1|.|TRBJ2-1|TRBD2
TGTGCCAGCACTGAAGGACTAGCCCGGGGCAATGAGCAGTTCTTC
CASTEGLARGNEQFF
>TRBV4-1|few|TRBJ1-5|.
TGCGCCAGCAGCCAAACATCCGTGGTCTGGAGCAATCAGCCCCAGCATTTT
CASSQTSVVWSNQPQHF
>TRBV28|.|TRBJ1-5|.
TGTGCCAGCAGTTTAGGGGCCCCTCAGCCCCAGCATTTT
CASSLGAPQPQHF
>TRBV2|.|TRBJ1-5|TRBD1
TGTGCCAGCAGGGGCGACAGGGCTGGCAATCAGCCCCAGCATTTT
CASRGDRAGNQPQHF
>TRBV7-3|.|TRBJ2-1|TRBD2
TGTGCCAGCAGCTTACTAGCGGGGGGGCCCGATGAGCAGTTCTTC
CASSLLAGGPDEQFF
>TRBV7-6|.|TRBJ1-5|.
TGTGCCAGCAGCCCCAATGCGGGTCAGCCCCAGCATTTT
CASSPNAGQPQHF
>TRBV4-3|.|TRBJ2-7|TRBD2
TGCGCCAGCAGCCAAGAGGGCGGGAGACCTACCTACGAGCAGTACTTC
CASSQEGGRPTYEQYF
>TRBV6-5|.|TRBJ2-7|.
TGTGCCAGCAGTTACTCGCCAGGGGCCTACGAGCAGTACTTC
CASSYSPGAYEQYF
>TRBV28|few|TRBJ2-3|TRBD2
TGTGCCAGCAGTTTAGGGTCTAGCGGGAGCGCAGATACGCAGTATTTT
CASSLGSSGSADTQYF
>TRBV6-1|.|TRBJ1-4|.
TGTGCCAGCAGTGAATTCGGGGGGGATGAAAAACTGTTTTTT
CASSEFGGDEKLFF
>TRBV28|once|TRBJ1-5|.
TGTGCCAGCAACACCCCGAGGGTGGCGGGGACTAGCAATCAGCCCCAGCATTTT
CASNTPRVAGTSNQPQHF
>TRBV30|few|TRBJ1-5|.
TGTGCCTGGAGTGTAGGATGGAACAGGGACAATCAGCCCCAGCATTTT
CAWSVGWNRDNQPQHF
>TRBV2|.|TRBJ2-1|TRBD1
TGTGCCAGCATCGTGGACAGGGCCAATGAGCAGTTCTTC
CASIVDRANEQFF
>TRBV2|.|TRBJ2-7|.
TGTGCCAGCACCGAGGGCGGAGTAGGCGAGCAGTACTTC
CASTEGGVGEQYF
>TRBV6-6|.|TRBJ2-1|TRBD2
TGTGCCAGCAGTTACAGGCTAGCGGGGTACAATGAGCAGTTCTTC
CASSYRLAGYNEQFF
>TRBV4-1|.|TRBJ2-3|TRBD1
TGCGCCAGCACCCGCGGACAGGGCTACACAGATACGCAGTATTTT
CASTRGQGYTDTQYF
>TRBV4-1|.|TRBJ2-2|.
TGCGCCAGCAGCCAAGAAAGCAGGGTTTTCGGGGAGCTGTTTTTT
CASSQESRVFGELFF
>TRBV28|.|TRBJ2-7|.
TGTGCCAGCAGTTCAGGGCAGGGGCACGAGCAGTACTTC
CASSSGQGHEQYF
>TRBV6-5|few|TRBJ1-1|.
TGTGCCAGCAGTTACTGGGGTGGGAGCACTGAAGCTTTCTTT
CASSYWGGSTEAFF
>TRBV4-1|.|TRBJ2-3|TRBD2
TGCGCCAGCAGCCAAAATCTCGGGCGGGAGTTGGGAGATACGCAGTATTTT
CASSQNLGRELGDTQYF
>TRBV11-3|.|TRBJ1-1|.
TGTGCCAGCAGCTTAAGCGGGGATGAAGCTTTCTTT
CASSLSGDEAFF
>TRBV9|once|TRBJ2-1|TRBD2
TGTGCCAGCAGCCCCCCAGGACTAGCGGGGGGGCTGCAGTTCTTC
CASSPPGLAGGLQFF
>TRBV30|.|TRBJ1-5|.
TGTGCCTGGAGTGTAGACAGTTACAATCAGCCCCAGCATTTT
CAWSVDSYNQPQHF
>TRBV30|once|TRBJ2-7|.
TGTGCCTGGAGCCTAGCCTTCCGCGAGCAGTACTTC
CAWSLAFREQYF
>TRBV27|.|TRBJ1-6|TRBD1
TGTGCCAGCAGTTTCAACAGACAGGGGAACTCACCCCTCCACTTT
CASSFNRQGNSPLHF
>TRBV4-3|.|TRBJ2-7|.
TGCGCCAGCAGCCAAGCGCTAGCGCCTACCTACGAGCAGTACTTC
CASSQALAPTYEQYF
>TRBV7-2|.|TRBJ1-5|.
TGTGCCAGCAGCTTAGATTATAGCAATCAGCCCCAGCATTTT
CASSLDYSNQPQHF
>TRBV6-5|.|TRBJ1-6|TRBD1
TGTGCCAGCAGTTACTCGAAGGGACAGGGTGGGTCACCCCTCCACTTT
CASSYSKGQGGSPLHF
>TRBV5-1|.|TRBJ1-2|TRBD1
TGCGCCAGCAGGGGACAGTACCTAAACTATGGCTACACCTTC
CASRGQYLNYGYTF
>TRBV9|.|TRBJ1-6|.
TGTGCCAGCAGCGTAGTGGGCTCGCCCAATTCACCCCTCCACTTT
CASSVVGSPNSPLHF
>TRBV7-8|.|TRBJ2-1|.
TGTGCCAGCAGCCCCCGGGTCACTGCCTACAATGAGCAGTTCTTC
CASSPRVTAYNEQFF
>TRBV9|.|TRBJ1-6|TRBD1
TGTGCCAGCAGCGTAGGGGGACAGGGAAATTCACCCCTCCACTTT
CASSVGGQGNSPLHF
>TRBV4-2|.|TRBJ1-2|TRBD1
TGTGCCAGCAGCCAACCGACAGGGAATGGCTACACCTTC
CASSQPTGNGYTF
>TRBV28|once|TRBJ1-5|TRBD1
TGTGCCAGCAGTTTAGCCACAGGGGGCCCTCAGCCCCAGCATTTT
CASSLATGGPQPQHF
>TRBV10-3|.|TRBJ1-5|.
TGTGCCATCAGCGCCTCCGGAGGAGGCAATCAGCCCCAGCATTTT
CAISASGGGNQPQHF
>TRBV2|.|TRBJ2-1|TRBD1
TGTGCCAGCAGTGGACAGGCCGGGACAGAAAAGTCCCGAGGCCTAGAGCAGTTCTTC
CASSGQAGTEKSRGLEQFF
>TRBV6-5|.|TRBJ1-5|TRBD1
TGTGCCAGCAGTTATGACAGGGACAATCAGCCCCAGCATTTT
CASSYDRDNQPQHF
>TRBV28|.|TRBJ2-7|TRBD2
TGTGCCAGCAGTGCCCGCGGGAGCTACGAGCAGTACTTC
CASSARGSYEQYF
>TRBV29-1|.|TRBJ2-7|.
TGCAGCGCCGAGGGTACAGGGAAGGGATACGAGCAGTACTTC
CSAEGTGKGYEQYF
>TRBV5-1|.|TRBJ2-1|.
TGCGCCAGCAGCTTGGGTATTAGCTCCTACAATGAGCAGTTCTTC
CASSLGISSYNEQFF
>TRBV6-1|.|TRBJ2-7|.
TGTGCCAGCAGTGAAGGGGACGGACAGAAGCTGTACTTC
CASSEGDGQKLYF